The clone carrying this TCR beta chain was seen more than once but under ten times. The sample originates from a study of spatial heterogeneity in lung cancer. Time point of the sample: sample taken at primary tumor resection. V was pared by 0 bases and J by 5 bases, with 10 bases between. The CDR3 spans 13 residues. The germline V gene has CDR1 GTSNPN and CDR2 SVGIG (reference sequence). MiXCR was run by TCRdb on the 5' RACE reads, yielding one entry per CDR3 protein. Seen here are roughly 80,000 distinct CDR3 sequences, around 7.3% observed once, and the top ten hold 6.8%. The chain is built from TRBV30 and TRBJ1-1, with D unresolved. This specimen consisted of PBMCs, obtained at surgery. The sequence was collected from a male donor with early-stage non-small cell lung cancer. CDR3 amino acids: CAWSVSRMTEAFF. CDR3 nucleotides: TGTGCCTGGAGTGTAAGCAGGATGACTGAAGCTTTCTTT.